This note documents a single TCR beta chain sequence. The data stem from a study of CD8 T cells in Susac syndrome. An amount of RNA that ranged from about 0.45 to 1 ug was reverse transcribed with random hexamers. TCRdb ran MiXCR on the immunoSEQ multiplex PCR reads and lists one entry per CDR3 protein. The repertoire holds 110,000 or so distinct CDR3 sequences, 80% to 95% seen once, with about 0.15% in the top ten. The authors carried out high-throughput sequencing of TCR beta. They applied it to CD8+ and CD4+ T cells obtained from blood. This TCR was recovered from a human donor in good health. Sequenced sample: CD4+ T cells from PBMCs.

Here the CDR3 reads CASRDYQSSYEQYF. Written as DNA, the CDR3 is TGTGCCAGCCGGGACTATCAGAGCTCCTACGAGCAGTACTTC. The chain combines TRBV6-6 with TRBJ2-7, with 7 nucleotides matching TRBD2. Per germline, CDR1 MNHNY and CDR2 SVGAGI (reference sequence). Trimming at V came to 8 bases and at J to 0 bases, leaving 7 bases not matched to a gene. The CDR3 consists of 14 residues.